The 8 T cell receptor beta chains given below trace back to one sample, sequenced in a study of OX40 agonist ivuxolimab in advanced cancers. The protocol was immunoSEQ multiplex PCR, while the TCRdb copy is restricted to in-frame clones and leaves out a portion. The data contain fewer than 25,000 clones, about 88% of them singletons. Sequenced here: CD4+ or CD8+ T cells sorted from blood, sampled in a trial of the OX40 agonist ivuxolimab. The source is an adult with an advanced solid tumor such as melanoma, head and neck, liver or kidney cancer.

V is TRBV29-1 and J is TRBJ1-1; D possibly corresponds to TRBD1 (6 bases). This CDR3 has 13 residues. CDR1 SQVTM and CDR2 ANQGSEA come from the germline V gene. V was trimmed by 4 bases and J by 1 base, leaving 10 bases between them. This chain's CDR3 is CSVVTGGNTEAFF. The CDR3 nucleotides are TGCAGCGTTGTGACAGGAGGGAACACTGAAGCTTTCTTT.

The chain couples TRBV7-6 to TRBJ2-3; 11 positions agree with TRBD2. The CDR3 spans 16 residues. V lost 5 bases and J lost 6; bases outside the gene matches: 10. The germline V gene encodes CDR1 SGHVS and CDR2 FNYEAQ. The CDR3 sequence: CASSPRTSGHLDTQYF. The CDR3 nucleotides read TGTGCCAGCAGCCCTAGGACTAGCGGGCATCTGGATACGCAGTATTTT.

The chain's CDR3 is CASSTRGQWGYGYTF. The CDR3 coding sequence is TGTGCCAGTAGTACCCGCGGACAGTGGGGGTATGGCTACACCTTC. The V gene is TRBV19, the J gene TRBJ1-2; tentatively, D is TRBD1 (6 bases). Germline V gene data show CDR1 as LNHDA and CDR2 as SQIVND (reference sequence). The CDR3 loop spans 15 amino acids. The ends were cut back, 4 bases at V and 5 bases at J, with 17 bases in the middle.

This clone was observed a few times. This chain joins TRBV5-1 and TRBJ1-5, with TRBD1 as a possible D gene (5 bases). V gave up 0 bases and J gave up 12 bases, with 16 bases separating them. This CDR3 comprises 14 residues. Germline V CDR1 and CDR2: SGHRS, YFSETQ. The DNA for the CDR3 is TGCGCCAGCAGCTTGGGTCCTCCCGGGGGGGGCCAGCATTTT. Protein sequence: CASSLGPPGGGQHF.

In DNA form, the CDR3 reads TGTGCCAGCAGCTGGGGGGAGCCCAGGGCAGATACGCAGTATTTT. Residues: CASSWGEPRADTQYF. The chain uses TRBV5-4 and TRBJ2-3, with D maybe TRBD2 (6 bases). The V gene lost 3 bases and the J gene lost 4 bases, with 15 bases spanning the gap. This CDR3 has 15 amino acids. The germline V gene encodes CDR1 SGHNT and CDR2 YYREEE (reference sequence). Complete variable domain (other parts from reference TRBV5-4 and TRBJ2-3): ETGVTQSPTHLIKTRGQQVTLRCSSQSGHNTVSWYQQALGQGPQFIFQYYREEENGRGNFPPRFSGLQFPNYSSELNVNALELDDSALYLCASSWGEPRADTQYFGPGTRLTVL.

The gene calls are TRBV27 and TRBJ1-4; D is undetermined. The CDR3 loop spans 14 amino acids. CDR1 MNHEY and CDR2 SMNVEV come from the germline V gene (reference sequence). Trimming cost V 7 bases and J 1 base, with 10 bases left between them. In DNA, the CDR3 is TGTGCCAGCACCCCTGGGGAAACTAATGAAAAACTGTTTTTT. This translates into CASTPGETNEKLFF.

The chain carries TRBV6-1 and TRBJ1-1; no firm D call. Trimming shortened V by 3 bases and J by 8 bases, and 13 bases separated the two germline ends. This CDR3 region has 13 residues. Germline CDR1 reads MNHNS; CDR2 reads SASEGT. CDR3 coding DNA: TGTGCCAGCAGTGATGGAAGGACGGACGAAGCTTTCTTT. Amino acids: CASSDGRTDEAFF.

The V call is TRBV7-9, the J call TRBJ1-1; the D gene is possibly TRBD1 (6 bases). V was trimmed by 2 bases and J by 7 bases, leaving 14 bases between them. Germline-derived CDR1 and CDR2 are SEHNR and FQNEAQ (reference sequence). This CDR3 spans 14 amino acids. CDR3 sequence reads: CASSLTEGTSEAFF. The CDR3 DNA follows: TGTGCCAGCAGCTTAACCGAGGGGACAAGTGAAGCTTTCTTT.